These 23 T cell receptor beta chains were all obtained from the same sample, sequenced in a study of blood T cells in healthy people across ages. The use of a sample-barcoded 5' primer and a J-beta primer mix characterized a second PCR of roughly 6 to 12 cycles. TCRdb re-called the 5' RACE reads through MiXCR, storing one row per CDR3 protein. The sample lists about 1.4 million distinct CDR3 sequences; 59% were seen once. Sequencing used blood. The receptors shown here come from a man between 18 and 35 years old in good health.

This clonotype was recorded only once. The CDR3 DNA sequence: TGTGCCAGCAGCGCCGCCGGTGGGGGACTAGCGGGGGTTCTTTCCTACAATGAGCAGTTCTTC. Translated: CASSAAGGGLAGVLSYNEQFF. The chain employs TRBV11-2 and TRBJ2-1; 14 nucleotides match TRBD2. The V segment lost 5 bases and the J segment 1 base; nucleotides outside the gene matches: 16. CDR1 SGHAT and CDR2 FQNNGV come from the germline V gene. The CDR3 runs to 21 residues.

The V gene is TRBV20-1, the J gene TRBJ1-6, with D tentatively TRBD1 (5 bases). The CDR3 runs 14 residues. V lost 2 bases to trimming and J lost 5 bases, with 10 bases between them. Germline values: CDR1 DFQATT, CDR2 SNEGSKA (reference sequence). The CDR3 protein is CSARNRRNNSPLHF. The CDR3 DNA is TGCAGTGCTAGAAACAGGCGAAATAATTCACCCCTCCACTTT.

This rearrangement joins TRBV10-3 to TRBJ1-2; possible D gene TRBD1, 5 bases. The CDR3 is made up of 13 amino acids. The germline V gene encodes CDR1 ENHRY and CDR2 SYGVKD. Trimming cost V 4 bases and J 4 bases, with 10 bases left between them. This chain's CDR3 is CAISGGLGYGYTF. The CDR3 DNA follows: TGTGCCATCAGTGGGGGACTTGGCTATGGCTACACCTTC.

The chain carries TRBV28 and TRBJ1-2; TRBD1 matches 7 bases. The J segment lost 5 bases and the V segment lost 3 bases, leaving 9 bases of the junction unmatched. The germline CDR1 and CDR2 sequences are MDHEN and SYDVKM. The CDR3 length is 15 residues. CDR3 sequence (DNA): TGTGCCAGCAGTTTCGACCTCACAGGGGTATATGGCTACACCTTC. Translating it yields CASSFDLTGVYGYTF.

The chain employs TRBV29-1 and TRBJ1-1; D unclear. The V gene's germline CDR1 is SQVTM and CDR2 ANQGSEA. V was cut by 4 bases and J by 3 bases, with 6 bases left in between. This CDR3 has 11 residues. CDR3 nucleotide sequence: TGCAGCGTTGCTGACCACACTGAAGCTTTCTTT. It is translated as CSVADHTEAFF.

This clonotype was seen at least ten times. The chain is built from TRBV5-1 and TRBJ2-7; D unclear. V was clipped by 0 bases and J by 4 bases, with 8 bases between them. The germline V gene has CDR1 SGHRS and CDR2 YFSETQ. The CDR3 is 13 amino acids. The CDR3 region is CASSLGPEYEQYF. The CDR3 bases are TGCGCCAGCAGCTTGGGCCCGGAATACGAGCAGTACTTC.

The rearrangement uses TRBV7-8 and TRBJ2-7, with D uncertain. V was trimmed by 2 bases and J by 6 bases, leaving 20 bases between them. The CDR3 runs to 16 residues. The germline V gene encodes CDR1 SGHVS and CDR2 FQNEAQ. This CDR3 is CASSLIASGPGGEQYF. In DNA, the CDR3 is TGTGCCAGCAGCTTAATTGCATCCGGCCCGGGCGGCGAGCAGTACTTC.

The chain uses TRBV20-1 and TRBJ2-4; 8 positions agree with TRBD1. The CDR3 is 14 residues long. Germline values: CDR1 DFQATT, CDR2 SNEGSKA (reference sequence). The CDR3 sequence is CRSGGHPAKNIQYF. The CDR3 DNA is TGCAGGTCAGGGGGCCACCCAGCCAAAAACATTCAGTACTTC.

The gene calls are TRBV15 and TRBJ2-1, with TRBD2 matching over 7 bases. With V trimmed by 0 bases and J by 4 bases, 6 bases remained unmatched. Germline V gives CDR1 LNHNV, CDR2 YYDKDF (reference sequence). This CDR3 comprises 16 residues. The CDR3 bases are TGTGCCACCAGCAGAGAAGCGTTTAGCGGGTACAATGAGCAGTTCTTC. Translating it yields CATSREAFSGYNEQFF.

This chain joins TRBV20-1 and TRBJ2-7; D assignment may be TRBD1 or TRBD2 (5 bases each). The V gene lost 5 bases and the J gene lost 7 bases, with 15 bases spanning the gap. Germline values: CDR1 DFQATT, CDR2 SNEGSKA (reference sequence). The CDR3 spans 12 residues. In nucleotides, the CDR3 is TGCAGTGCTGACGGGGCAGTCGGTGAGCAGTACTTC. It is translated as CSADGAVGEQYF.

This clonotype was seen only a few times. V and J are TRBV4-3 and TRBJ2-5; D remains unclear. Germline V CDR1 and CDR2: LGHNA, YSLEER. V was pared by 0 bases and J by 4 bases, with 18 bases between. The CDR3 is 17 residues long. CDR3 in DNA: TGCGCCAGCAGCCAAGATCTTTGGCTATGGAATGTAGAGACCCAGTACTTC. This sequence encodes CASSQDLWLWNVETQYF.

The V and J genes are TRBV11-2 and TRBJ1-6; TRBD1 might be the D (5 bases). Trimming removed 4 bases from V and 8 bases from J, with 12 bases in between. Germline assignment: CDR1 SGHAT and CDR2 FQNNGV. The CDR3 has 14 amino acids. Here the CDR3 reads CASSYGTAHSPLHF. The CDR3 DNA is TGTGCCAGCAGCTATGGGACGGCTCATTCACCCCTCCACTTT.

Only a few counts were recorded for this clonotype. The chain recombines TRBV9 with TRBJ2-4, with D perhaps assigned TRBD1 or TRBD2 (5 bases each). CDR1 is SGDLS and CDR2 is YYNGEE in the germline V gene. V was trimmed by 5 bases and J by 0 bases, leaving 18 bases between them. This CDR3 has 17 residues. CDR3: CASSPSGTNLAKNIQYF. The CDR3 nucleotides are TGTGCCAGCAGTCCATCCGGGACCAACTTAGCCAAAAACATTCAGTACTTC.

The chain employs TRBV20-1 and TRBJ1-2; D not certain. Germline V gives CDR1 DFQATT, CDR2 SNEGSKA (reference sequence). The V end was cut by 0 bases, the J end by 1 base, with 9 bases between. The length of the CDR3 is 14 residues. The DNA for the CDR3 is TGCAGTGCTAGAGATACCGCAGATAACTATGGCTACACCTTC. Protein product: CSARDTADNYGYTF.

The V call is TRBV25-1, the J call TRBJ2-1; D possibly matches TRBD1 or TRBD2 (5 bases each). The CDR3 is 15 residues long. The germline V gene encodes CDR1 MGHDK and CDR2 SYGVNS. The germline V and J ends were trimmed by 3 bases and 9 bases, with 18 bases remaining between them. The chain's CDR3 is CASSDSGPLTGEQFF. CDR3 in DNA: TGTGCCAGCAGTGATTCGGGACCCCTCACGGGTGAGCAGTTCTTC.

The chain combines TRBV18 with TRBJ2-3; D gene uncertain. CDR1 is KGHSH, CDR2 LQKENI, per germline. There are 15 residues in the CDR3. V dropped 2 bases and J dropped 4 bases, with 13 bases sitting between them. CDR3 region: CASSPSPPGADTQYF. The CDR3 nucleotides read TGTGCCAGCTCACCAAGTCCCCCAGGAGCAGATACGCAGTATTTT.

The CDR3 region has the DNA TGTGCCAGCAGCCAACGAAGTATTTGGGACAGGGGTCCCTACAATGAGCAGTTCTTC. Translating gives CASSQRSIWDRGPYNEQFF. The gene calls are TRBV3-1 and TRBJ2-1; 10 bases fit TRBD1. The ends lost 2 bases at V and 2 bases at J; junction bases unmatched: 12. Germline V CDR1 and CDR2: LGHDT, YNNKEL (reference sequence). The length of the CDR3 is 19 residues.

This clonotype has just a few counts. The chain has TRBV20-1 and TRBJ2-1, with a possible D match to TRBD1 (5 bases). CDR1 and CDR2 (germline): DFQATT, SNEGSKA (reference sequence). This CDR3 is 12 amino acids long. Trimming removed 6 bases from V and 6 bases from J, with 12 bases in between. The CDR3: CSATPGLNEQFF. The CDR3 coding sequence is TGCAGTGCAACACCAGGGCTCAATGAGCAGTTCTTC.

This clonotype was observed a few times. The chain carries TRBV7-8 and TRBJ2-1; TRBD2 aligns across 11 bases. The V segment lost 1 base and the J segment 10 bases; nucleotides outside the gene matches: 9. Germline CDR1 reads SGHVS; CDR2 reads FQNEAQ. This CDR3 has 16 amino acids. The CDR3 protein is CASSLGLAGPPREQFF. Written as DNA, the CDR3 is TGTGCCAGCAGCTTAGGACTAGCGGGACCCCCTCGAGAGCAGTTCTTC. Full variable domain (remainder filled in from reference TRBV7-8 and TRBJ2-1): GAGVSQSPRYKVAKRGQDVALRCDPISGHVSLFWYQQALGQGPEFLTYFQNEAQLDKSGLPSDRFFAERPEGSVSTLKIQRTQQEDSAVYLCASSLGLAGPPREQFFGPGTRLTVL.

CDR3 nucleotides: TGCAGTGCCAGTTCCTCCCAGGAGATGTTAGATACGCAGTATTTT. Its translation: CSASSSQEMLDTQYF. This chain links TRBV20-1 with TRBJ2-3; D gene uncertain. The CDR3 consists of 15 residues. CDR1 DFQATT and CDR2 SNEGSKA come from the germline V gene (reference sequence). Trimming took 6 bases from V and 5 from J, leaving 21 bases between them.

This chain links TRBV11-2 with TRBJ2-5; tentatively, D is TRBD1 (6 bases). The CDR3 sequence is 15 residues long. V dropped 11 bases and J dropped 5 bases, with 24 bases sitting between them. Germline lookup yields CDR1 SGHAT and CDR2 FQNNGV. CDR3 sequence (DNA): TGTGCCCAGAGGTCCAGGGGAAAAATTAGGGAGACCCAGTACTTC. Translating gives CAQRSRGKIRETQYF.

V usage is TRBV24-1 and J usage is TRBJ1-2; D might be TRBD1 (6 bases). The length of the CDR3 is 14 residues. Trimming left V 4 bases short and J 8 bases short, with 16 bases between. Germline CDR1 reads KGHDR; CDR2 reads SFDVKD. The CDR3 sequence is CATSDLQGLGGYTF. The CDR3 DNA reads as TGTGCCACCAGTGACTTACAGGGCCTCGGGGGCTACACCTTC.

In its sample, this clonotype was seen a few times. CDR3 bases: TGTGCCAGTAGTACCGGCGTCGGCCGCAGGGATAATTCACCCCTCCACTTT. It codes for CASSTGVGRRDNSPLHF. The chain uses TRBV19 and TRBJ1-6; D might be TRBD1 (5 bases). V was trimmed by 4 bases and J by 5 bases, leaving 18 bases between them. Germline lookup yields CDR1 LNHDA and CDR2 SQIVND (reference sequence). There are 17 residues in the CDR3.